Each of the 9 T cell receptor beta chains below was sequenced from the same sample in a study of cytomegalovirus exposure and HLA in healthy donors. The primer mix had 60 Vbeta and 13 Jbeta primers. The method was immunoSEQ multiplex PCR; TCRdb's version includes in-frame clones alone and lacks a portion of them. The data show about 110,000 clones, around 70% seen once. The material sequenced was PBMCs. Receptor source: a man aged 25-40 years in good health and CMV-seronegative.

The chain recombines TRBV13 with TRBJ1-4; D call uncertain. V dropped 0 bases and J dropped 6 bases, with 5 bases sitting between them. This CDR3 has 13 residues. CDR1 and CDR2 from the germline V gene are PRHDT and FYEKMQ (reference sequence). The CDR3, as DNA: TGTGCCAGCAGCTTAGGGGAGGATGAAAAACTGTTTTTT. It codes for CASSLGEDEKLFF.

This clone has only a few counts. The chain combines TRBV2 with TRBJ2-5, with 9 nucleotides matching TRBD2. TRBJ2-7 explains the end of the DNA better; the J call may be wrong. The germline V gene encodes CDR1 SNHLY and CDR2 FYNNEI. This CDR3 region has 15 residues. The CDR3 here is CASSDALAGFYEQYF. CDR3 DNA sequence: TGTGCCAGCAGTGATGCCCTAGCGGGGTTCTACGAGCAGTACTTC.

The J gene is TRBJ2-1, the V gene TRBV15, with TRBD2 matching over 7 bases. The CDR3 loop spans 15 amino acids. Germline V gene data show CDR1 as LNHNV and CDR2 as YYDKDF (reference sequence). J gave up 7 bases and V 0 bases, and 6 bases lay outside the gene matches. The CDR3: CATSRDRGGGNEQFF. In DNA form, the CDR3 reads TGTGCCACCAGCAGAGATCGCGGGGGTGGGAATGAGCAGTTCTTC.

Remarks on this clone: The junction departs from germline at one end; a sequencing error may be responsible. CDR3 amino acids: CASSLGQSETQYF. The CDR3 nucleotides read TGTGCTAGCAGCTTAGGTCAGTCGGAGACCCAGTACTTC. The rearrangement links TRBV7-7 to TRBJ2-5; D gene ambiguous. The CDR3 consists of 13 residues. Germline CDR1 SSHAT, CDR2 FNYEAQ (reference sequence). Based on the CDR3 plus reference TRBV7-7 and TRBJ2-5, the full variable domain is GAGVSQSPRYKVTKRGQDVTLRCDPISSHATLYWYQQALGQGPEFLTYFNYEAQPDKSGLPSDRFSAERPEGSISTLTIQRTEQRDSAMYRCASSLGQSETQYFGPGTRLLVL.

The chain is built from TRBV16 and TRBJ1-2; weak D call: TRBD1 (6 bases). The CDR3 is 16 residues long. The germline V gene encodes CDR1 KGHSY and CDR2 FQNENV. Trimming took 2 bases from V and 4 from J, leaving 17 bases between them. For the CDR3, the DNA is TGTGCCAGCAGCCAACCGAACAGGGTAATCCTCTATGGCTACACCTTC. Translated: CASSQPNRVILYGYTF.

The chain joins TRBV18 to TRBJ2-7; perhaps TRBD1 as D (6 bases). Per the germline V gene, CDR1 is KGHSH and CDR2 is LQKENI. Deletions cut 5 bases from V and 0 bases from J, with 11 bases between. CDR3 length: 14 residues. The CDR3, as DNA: TGTGCCAGCTCAGCGCGGACAGACTCCTACGAGCAGTACTTC. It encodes CASSARTDSYEQYF.

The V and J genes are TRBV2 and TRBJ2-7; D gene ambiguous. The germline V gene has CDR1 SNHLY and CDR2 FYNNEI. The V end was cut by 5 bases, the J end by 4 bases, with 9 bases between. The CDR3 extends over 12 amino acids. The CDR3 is CASSLNRYEQYF. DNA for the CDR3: TGTGCCAGCAGTCTAAACCGGTACGAGCAGTACTTC.

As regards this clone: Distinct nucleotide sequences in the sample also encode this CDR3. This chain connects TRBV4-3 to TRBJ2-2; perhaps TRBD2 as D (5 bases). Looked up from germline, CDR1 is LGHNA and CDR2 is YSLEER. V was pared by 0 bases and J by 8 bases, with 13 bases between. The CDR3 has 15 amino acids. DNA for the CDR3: TGCGCCAGCAGCCAAGACGTACTAGTCGGTGGGGAGCTGTTTTTT. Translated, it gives CASSQDVLVGGELFF.

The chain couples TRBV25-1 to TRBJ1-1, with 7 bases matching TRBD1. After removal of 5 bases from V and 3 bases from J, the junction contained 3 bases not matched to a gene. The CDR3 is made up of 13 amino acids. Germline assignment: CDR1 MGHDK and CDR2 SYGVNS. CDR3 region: CASSTGVYTEAFF. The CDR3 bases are TGTGCCAGCAGTACAGGGGTCTACACTGAAGCTTTCTTT.